This T cell receptor (beta chain) originates from a study of blood T cell repertoires in COVID-19. Germline CDR1 SGDLS, CDR2 YYNGEE. The CDR3 runs 13 residues. V lost 5 bases, J lost 10 bases, and 8 bases stayed unmatched. The protocol was immunoSEQ multiplex PCR, while the TCRdb copy is restricted to in-frame clones and leaves out a portion. The sample yields roughly 190,000 clones, 65% to 80% seen once. The sequencing sample was made of peripheral blood. The sequence derives from a woman between 45 and 60 years old with acute or convalescent COVID-19. The chain is built from TRBV9 and TRBJ2-1; TRBD1 matches at 8 bases. CDR3 protein: CASSPGGGNEQFF. The DNA for the CDR3 is TGTGCCAGCAGTCCAGGGGGCGGTAACGAGCAGTTCTTC.